The 10 T cell receptor beta chains below were found in one sample sequenced in a study of blood T cells in healthy people across ages (dated by TCRdb to the mid-2010s). The method behind the library was 5' RACE. The data were produced on an Illumina HiSeq 2500. The second PCR ran for roughly 7 to 11 cycles and used a J-beta primer mix along with a sample-barcoded 5' primer. TCRdb reprocessing: public reads trimmed at Q25 with fastp, clones called with MiXCR, in-frame beta chains kept. Merged by CDR3 protein, the rows form single entries marked with the most common genes and DNA. For this sample there are about 1,400,000 distinct CDR3 sequences; approximately 59% appear just once. The ten most abundant clones make up over 6.5% of the sample. Sequenced input: blood. These TCRs come from a man aged 18 to 35 in good health.

V and J are TRBV6-1 and TRBJ2-7; D remains ambiguous. The V end was cut by 3 bases, the J end by 2 bases, with 5 bases between. Germline-derived CDR1 and CDR2 are MNHNS and SASEGT. This CDR3 has 12 residues. The DNA for the CDR3 is TGTGCCAGCAGTGATCTAGCCTACGAGCAGTACTTC. This sequence encodes CASSDLAYEQYF.

There are a few counts of this clonotype. The V gene is TRBV5-1, the J gene TRBJ1-1, with D unclear. The CDR3 is made up of 15 amino acids. V was pared by 4 bases and J by 0 bases, with 13 bases between. Germline V CDR1 and CDR2: SGHRS, YFSETQ. CDR3 sequence reads: CASSSESFMNTEAFF. CDR3 nucleotide sequence: TGCGCCAGCAGCAGTGAGTCTTTCATGAACACTGAAGCTTTCTTT. Looking up the rest from reference TRBV5-1 and TRBJ1-1 gives the full variable domain: KAGVTQTPRYLIKTRGQQVTLSCSPISGHRSVSWYQQTPGQGLQFLFEYFSETQRNKGNFPGRFSGRQFSNSRSEMNVSTLELGDSALYLCASSSESFMNTEAFFGQGTRLTVV.

The rearrangement joins TRBV27 to TRBJ2-7; possible D gene TRBD1, 6 bases. V dropped 5 bases and J dropped 2 bases, with 19 bases sitting between them. There are 16 residues in the CDR3. CDR1 MNHEY and CDR2 SMNVEV come from the germline V gene (reference sequence). The CDR3 is CASSQSGTGWPYEQYF. The CDR3 DNA sequence: TGTGCCAGCAGTCAATCGGGAACAGGGTGGCCCTACGAGCAGTACTTC.

This clonotype was found a few times. The rearrangement links TRBV20-1 to TRBJ2-7, with 16 bases that match TRBD2. The J call may not be correct, given that the DNA end is closer to TRBJ2-5. Germline V gene data show CDR1 as DFQATT and CDR2 as SNEGSKA (reference sequence). The CDR3 sequence is 16 residues long. The CDR3 nucleotides read TGCAGTGCTAGAGAGGCGGGACTAGCGGGGGGGCGGACCCAGTACTTC. This translates into CSAREAGLAGGRTQYF.

This clonotype was observed a handful of times. J is TRBJ2-3 and V is TRBV5-1; 7 bases match TRBD2. V was pared by 0 bases and J by 1 base, with 11 bases of the junction left unmatched. CDR3 length: 18 amino acids. Germline CDR1 is SGHRS and CDR2 is YFSETQ. The CDR3 spells CASSLASVGRVGTDTQYF. The CDR3 DNA reads as TGCGCCAGCAGCTTGGCCAGTGTAGGGAGGGTCGGCACAGATACGCAGTATTTT. The complete variable domain, with remaining parts taken from reference TRBV5-1 and TRBJ2-3, reads KAGVTQTPRYLIKTRGQQVTLSCSPISGHRSVSWYQQTPGQGLQFLFEYFSETQRNKGNFPGRFSGRQFSNSRSEMNVSTLELGDSALYLCASSLASVGRVGTDTQYFGPGTRLTVL.

The chain links TRBV20-1 to TRBJ2-1; D gene ambiguous. Deletions cut 3 bases from V and 9 bases from J, with 6 bases between. The CDR3 is made up of 10 amino acids. Germline V gives CDR1 DFQATT, CDR2 SNEGSKA (reference sequence). The CDR3 loop is CSARNREQFF. The CDR3 DNA is TGCAGTGCTAGGAATCGTGAGCAGTTCTTC.

This chain links TRBV7-8 with TRBJ2-3; 11 bases align to TRBD2. Losses at the gene ends were 0 bases for V and 6 bases for J; bases not matched to a gene: 11. CDR1 is SGHVS, CDR2 FQNEAQ, per germline. The CDR3 has 18 amino acids. CDR3 coding DNA: TGTGCCAGCAGCTTAGCGCGAGTAGCGGGGGGGCAGGGGGATACGCAGTATTTT. Its translation is CASSLARVAGGQGDTQYF.

CDR3 residues: CASNRGQQPYEQYF. CDR3 nucleotide sequence: TGTGCCAGTAATAGGGGGCAGCAGCCCTACGAGCAGTACTTC. The chain couples TRBV12-3 or TRBV12-4 to TRBJ2-7; TRBD1 agrees at 7 bases. This CDR3 is 14 amino acids long. J gave up 2 bases and V 9 bases, and 10 bases lay outside the gene matches.

V and J are TRBV7-2 and TRBJ2-1; 9 nucleotides agree with TRBD2. This CDR3 has 14 residues. Trimming at V came to 5 bases and at J to 9 bases, leaving 8 bases not matched to a gene. Germline assignment: CDR1 SGHTA and CDR2 FQGNSA. This CDR3 is CASSQAGGGSEQFF. In DNA form, the CDR3 reads TGTGCCAGCAGCCAAGCGGGGGGTGGTAGTGAGCAGTTCTTC.

The count of this clonotype is one. V is TRBV6-5 and J is TRBJ2-1; D remains ambiguous. CDR3 length: 12 residues. The V end was cut by 8 bases, the J end by 3 bases, with 8 bases between. CDR1 and CDR2 (germline): MNHEY, SVGAGI. CDR3 DNA sequence: TGTGCCAGCGGTGTTTACTACAATGAGCAGTTCTTC. It yields the protein CASGVYYNEQFF.